These 6 T cell receptor beta chains were all obtained from the same sample, sequenced in a study of cytomegalovirus exposure and HLA in healthy donors. 60 Vbeta and 13 Jbeta primers were used in PCR. The table came from immunoSEQ multiplex PCR; TCRdb's copy has only in-frame clones and leaves some out. The table records approximately 140,000 clones, roughly 75% of them present only once. Specimen: PBMCs. These receptors all come from a man aged 35 to 55 in good health and CMV-seropositive.

The chain joins TRBV9 to TRBJ2-1; 12 positions match TRBD2. The CDR3 loop spans 18 amino acids. Germline-derived CDR1 and CDR2 are SGDLS and YYNGEE. Trimming removed 0 bases from V and 0 bases from J; junction bases left unmatched: 4. CDR3 nucleotide sequence: TGTGCCAGCAGCGTAGCTAGCGGGAGGGCGAGCTCCTACAATGAGCAGTTCTTC. Translation: CASSVASGRASSYNEQFF.

The chain combines TRBV20-1 with TRBJ2-7; D call uncertain. Germline CDR1 DFQATT, CDR2 SNEGSKA (reference sequence). The CDR3 spans 10 residues. V was trimmed by 6 bases and J by 0 bases, leaving 3 bases between them. The CDR3 coding sequence is TGCAGTGCCTACTCCTACGAGCAGTACTTC. It encodes CSAYSYEQYF.

The chain links TRBV7-9 to TRBJ2-1; TRBD2 might be the D (5 bases). The CDR3 totals 14 residues. The V gene lost 0 bases and the J gene lost 4 bases, with 7 bases spanning the gap. Germline values: CDR1 SEHNR, CDR2 FQNEAQ (reference sequence). The CDR3 spells CASSLAGGYNEQFF. The CDR3 region has the DNA TGTGCCAGCAGCTTAGCGGGCGGGTACAATGAGCAGTTCTTC.

This chain connects TRBV4-3 to TRBJ2-1; D might be TRBD2 (6 bases). Germline-derived CDR1 and CDR2 are LGHNA and YSLEER. The CDR3 totals 15 residues. V was shortened by 0 bases and J by 9 bases, with 15 bases between the two germline ends. The CDR3 sequence is CASSQELAIGGEQFF. Written as DNA, the CDR3 is TGCGCCAGCAGCCAAGAACTAGCTATTGGGGGTGAGCAGTTCTTC.

The gene calls are TRBV6-5 and TRBJ2-7; 9 bases are a match to TRBD1. Germline loops: CDR1 MNHEY, CDR2 SVGAGI. V lost 5 bases to trimming and J lost 3 bases; unmatched junction nucleotides: 5. This CDR3 comprises 14 residues. The CDR3 region is CASSRPGQGYEQYF. The DNA for the CDR3 is TGTGCCAGCAGTCGACCGGGACAGGGCTACGAGCAGTACTTC.

This sequence joins TRBV19 and TRBJ1-1; D unresolved. The germline V and J ends were trimmed by 3 bases and 1 base, with 15 bases remaining between them. The CDR3 consists of 16 residues. Germline V gene sequence: CDR1 LNHDA, CDR2 SQIVND (reference sequence). The CDR3 reads CASSIFSGSQNTEAFF. CDR3 DNA sequence: TGTGCCAGTAGTATTTTTTCGGGTTCACAGAACACTGAAGCTTTCTTT.